The following is a TCR beta chain sequence with its context. Data came from immunoSEQ multiplex PCR; TCRdb stores just in-frame clones and leaves some out. Of 400,000 to 500,000 clones in the sample, around 86% are singletons; the top ten hold under 1.5%. The sample is drawn from a study of blood T cell repertoires in COVID-19. Study as a whole: Sources were T cells, B-cell-depleted T cells, or PBMCs; the material itself was cDNA or gDNA.

Trimming took 1 base from V and 4 from J, leaving 12 bases between them. CDR1 and CDR2 from the germline V gene are SGHDT and YYEEEE. The CDR3 consists of 15 residues. This sequence joins TRBV5-6 and TRBJ2-1; D perhaps matches TRBD1 (5 bases). Sequenced sample: peripheral blood. The clonotype comes from a woman in her 30s with active or convalescent COVID-19. The CDR3 here is CASSLQGADYNEQFF. CDR3 nucleotides: TGTGCCAGCAGCTTGCAAGGGGCGGATTACAATGAGCAGTTCTTC.